This TCR beta chain was profiled in a study of cytomegalovirus exposure and HLA in healthy donors. The table came from immunoSEQ multiplex PCR; TCRdb's copy has only in-frame clones and leaves some out. The sample includes under 85,000 clones, roughly 92% seen only once; the top ten take roughly 5.3%. The donors were part of the roughly 110-subject validation cohort, which stood apart from the 666-subject first cohort. The germline gives CDR1 LNHDA, CDR2 SQIVND (reference sequence). V was pared by 3 bases and J by 7 bases, with 13 bases between. This CDR3 comprises 14 residues. The receptor comes from a man aged 18 to 29 in good health and CMV-seropositive. Material for sequencing was PBMCs. The rearrangement links TRBV19 to TRBJ1-5, with D possibly being TRBD1 (5 bases). Here the CDR3 reads CASSMGPEEQPQHF. The CDR3 coding sequence is TGTGCCAGTAGTATGGGGCCCGAGGAGCAGCCCCAGCATTTT.